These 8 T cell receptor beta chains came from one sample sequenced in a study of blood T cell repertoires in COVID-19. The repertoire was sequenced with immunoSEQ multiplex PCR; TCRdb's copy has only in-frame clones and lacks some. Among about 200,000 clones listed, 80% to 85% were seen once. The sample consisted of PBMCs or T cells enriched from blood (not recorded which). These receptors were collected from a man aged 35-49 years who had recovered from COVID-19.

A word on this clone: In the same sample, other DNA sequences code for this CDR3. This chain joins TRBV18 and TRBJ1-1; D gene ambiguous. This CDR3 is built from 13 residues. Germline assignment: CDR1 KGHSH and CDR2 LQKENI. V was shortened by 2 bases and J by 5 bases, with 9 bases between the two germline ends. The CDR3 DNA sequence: TGTGCCAGCTCACCAGAACGGGGTACTGAAGCTTTCTTT. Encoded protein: CASSPERGTEAFF.

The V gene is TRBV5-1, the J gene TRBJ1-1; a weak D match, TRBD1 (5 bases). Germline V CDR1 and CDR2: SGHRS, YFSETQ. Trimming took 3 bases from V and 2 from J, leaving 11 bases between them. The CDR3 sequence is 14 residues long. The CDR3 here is CASSSKDSNTEAFF. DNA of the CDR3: TGCGCCAGCAGCTCAAAAGACAGTAACACTGAAGCTTTCTTT.

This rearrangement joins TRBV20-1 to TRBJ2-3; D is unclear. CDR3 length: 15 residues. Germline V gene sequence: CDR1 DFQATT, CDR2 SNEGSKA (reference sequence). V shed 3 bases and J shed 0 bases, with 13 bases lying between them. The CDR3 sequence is CSASRTPLSTDTQYF. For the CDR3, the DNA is TGCAGTGCTAGTCGTACTCCCCTCAGCACAGATACGCAGTATTTT.

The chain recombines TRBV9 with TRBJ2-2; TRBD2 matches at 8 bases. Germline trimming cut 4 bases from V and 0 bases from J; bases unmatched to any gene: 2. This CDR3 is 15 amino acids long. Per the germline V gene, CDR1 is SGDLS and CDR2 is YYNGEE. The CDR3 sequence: CASSPRGANTGELFF. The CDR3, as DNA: TGTGCCAGCAGCCCGCGGGGGGCGAACACCGGGGAGCTGTTTTTT.

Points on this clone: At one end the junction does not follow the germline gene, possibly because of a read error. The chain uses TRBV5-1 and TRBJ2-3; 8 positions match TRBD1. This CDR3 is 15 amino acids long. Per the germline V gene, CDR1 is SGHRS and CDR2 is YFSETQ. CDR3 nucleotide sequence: TGCGCTAGCACAGAAGGGACAGGATCCACAGATACGCAGTATTTT. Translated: CASTEGTGSTDTQYF.

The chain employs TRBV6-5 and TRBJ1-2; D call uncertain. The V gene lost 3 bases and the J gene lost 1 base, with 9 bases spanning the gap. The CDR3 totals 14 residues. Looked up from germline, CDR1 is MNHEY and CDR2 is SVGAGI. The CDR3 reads CASSYKRGNYGYTF. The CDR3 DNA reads TGTGCCAGCAGTTATAAGCGGGGTAACTATGGCTACACCTTC.

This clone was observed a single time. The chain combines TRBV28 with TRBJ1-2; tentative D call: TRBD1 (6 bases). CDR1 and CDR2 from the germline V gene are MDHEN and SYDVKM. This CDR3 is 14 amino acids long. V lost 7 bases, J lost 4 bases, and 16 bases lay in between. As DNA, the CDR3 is TGTGCCAGCAATCACGTACAGGGAACCTATGGCTACACCTTC. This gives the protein CASNHVQGTYGYTF.

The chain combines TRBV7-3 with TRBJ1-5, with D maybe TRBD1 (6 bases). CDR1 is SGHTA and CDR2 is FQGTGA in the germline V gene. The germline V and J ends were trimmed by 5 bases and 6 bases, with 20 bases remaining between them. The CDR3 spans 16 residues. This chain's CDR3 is CASSPGAGRLGQPQHF. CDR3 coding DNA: TGTGCCAGCAGCCCAGGGGCAGGGAGACTGGGTCAGCCCCAGCATTTT.